This note documents a single T cell receptor (beta chain) sequence. Measured with immunoSEQ multiplex PCR; TCRdb has only the in-frame clones, and not every one. The sample lists about 44,000 clones, roughly 77% occurring once. This sample was included in a study of control samples from healthy donors and cancer patients. The CDR3 contains 15 residues. The V gene end was trimmed by 4 bases and the J gene end by 8 bases; junction bases not matched to a gene: 2. CDR1 SGHAT and CDR2 FQNNGV come from the germline V gene. This TCR derives from a male donor with melanoma. Sequencing used formalin-fixed, paraffin-embedded tissue. V usage is TRBV11-2 and J usage is TRBJ2-1; 16 bases are a match to TRBD2. The CDR3 nucleotides are TGTGCCAGCAGCTCCGGGACTAGCGGGGGGGATGAGCAGTTCTTC. Its protein product is CASSSGTSGGDEQFF.